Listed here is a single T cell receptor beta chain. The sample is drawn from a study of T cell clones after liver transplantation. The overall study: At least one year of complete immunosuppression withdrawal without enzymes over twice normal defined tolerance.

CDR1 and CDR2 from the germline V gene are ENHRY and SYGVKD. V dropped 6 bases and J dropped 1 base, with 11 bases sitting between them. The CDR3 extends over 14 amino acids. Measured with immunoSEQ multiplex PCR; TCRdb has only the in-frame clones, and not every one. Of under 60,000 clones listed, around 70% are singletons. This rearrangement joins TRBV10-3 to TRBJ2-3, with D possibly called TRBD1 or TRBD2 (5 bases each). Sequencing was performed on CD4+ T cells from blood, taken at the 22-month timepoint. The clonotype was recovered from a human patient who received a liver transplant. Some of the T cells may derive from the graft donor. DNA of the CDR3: TGTGCCATCAGCCGGGACGGGCGCACAGATACGCAGTATTTT. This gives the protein CAISRDGRTDTQYF.